These 5 T cell receptor beta chains originate from one sample sequenced in a study of cytomegalovirus exposure and HLA in healthy donors listed by TCRdb under 2017. Libraries were prepared through the immunoSEQ multiplex PCR assay. A mixture of 60 forward primers for TCR Vbeta segments and 13 reverse primers for TCR Jbeta segments was used in the multiplex PCR. TCRdb stores this immuneACCESS table with in-frame sequences only. Part of the clones is absent; in the studies checked, under half of the shortfall reflects unresolved V genes, and no reason is known for the rest. This sample comprises under 150,000 clones, approximately 80% of them detected only once. The top ten hold 5.1% of the sample. Sequenced sample: PBMCs. The source of these receptors is a male donor in good health and CMV-seronegative.

This chain links TRBV5-1 with TRBJ2-5; 11 bases line up with TRBD1. Losses at the gene ends were 7 bases for V and 4 bases for J; bases not matched to a gene: 6. Germline V gives CDR1 SGHRS, CDR2 YFSETQ. This CDR3 region has 14 residues. The CDR3 sequence is CASGQGAGGETQYF. For the CDR3, the DNA is TGCGCCAGCGGACAGGGGGCTGGTGGAGAGACCCAGTACTTC.

The V and J genes are TRBV4-1 and TRBJ1-2; 7 positions agree with TRBD1. V lost 0 bases, J lost 5 bases, and 3 bases stayed unmatched. CDR1 is MGHRA and CDR2 is YSYEKL in the germline V gene. The CDR3 has 14 residues. CDR3: CASSQEPGGYGYTF. For the CDR3, the DNA is TGCGCCAGCAGCCAAGAGCCAGGGGGTTATGGCTACACCTTC.

The rearrangement joins TRBV6-1 to TRBJ1-5, with 7 bases that match TRBD1. Trimming cost V 3 bases and J 5 bases; bases outside gene matches: 7. CDR1 and CDR2 (germline): MNHNS, SASEGT. This CDR3 has 15 residues. Here the CDR3 reads CASSEGDRVHQPQHF. The CDR3, as DNA: TGTGCCAGCAGTGAGGGAGACAGGGTTCATCAGCCCCAGCATTTT.

This clone counts as medium-sized. The J gene is TRBJ2-1, the V gene TRBV27; 12 nucleotides line up with TRBD2. CDR1 and CDR2 (germline): MNHEY, SMNVEV (reference sequence). The CDR3 spans 14 residues. V was clipped by 8 bases and J by 8 bases; unmatched bases: 7. The CDR3 coding sequence is TGTGCCAGCGGCACTAGCGGGGGGCTCGATGAGCAGTTCTTC. It specifies CASGTSGGLDEQFF.

This clone was seen only once. The V gene is TRBV6-6, the J gene TRBJ2-5; 10 positions match TRBD2. Per the germline V gene, CDR1 is MNHNY and CDR2 is SVGAGI (reference sequence). The CDR3 runs 15 residues. V shed 7 bases and J 5 bases; nucleotides not matched to a gene: 10. This CDR3 reads CASKELAGGRETQYF. For the CDR3, the DNA is TGTGCCAGCAAGGAGTTAGCGGGGGGACGGGAGACCCAGTACTTC.